Listed here are 6 T cell receptor beta chains from one sample, sequenced in a study of T cell changes during pregnancy in multiple sclerosis. TCRdb keeps only in-frame clones here, not all; method: immunoSEQ multiplex PCR. Of about 120,000 clones in the sample, approximately 93% are singletons; the top ten hold approximately 6.2%. Specimen: peripheral blood, collected before pregnancy. The receptors here all came from a female donor with multiple sclerosis, enrolled in a pregnancy study.

This clone has only one observation. This rearrangement joins TRBV27 to TRBJ1-2; weak D call: TRBD1 (5 bases). The CDR3 runs to 15 residues. V lost 2 bases and J lost 2, with 12 bases in between. The germline V gene has CDR1 MNHEY and CDR2 SMNVEV (reference sequence). CDR3 coding DNA: TGTGCCAGCAGTTTAGGGGCAGGGCTCAACTATGGCTACACCTTC. It encodes CASSLGAGLNYGYTF.

This chain joins TRBV5-4 and TRBJ1-1; the D is unclear. The V gene's germline CDR1 is SGHNT and CDR2 YYREEE (reference sequence). The CDR3 runs to 16 residues. Deletions cut 3 bases from V and 2 bases from J, with 17 bases between. The CDR3 DNA reads as TGTGCCAGCAGCTCTAGGAGCCTCTTTGCTAACACTGAAGCTTTCTTT. Its translation: CASSSRSLFANTEAFF.

The chain recombines TRBV5-1 with TRBJ2-3; D possibly corresponds to TRBD1 (6 bases). The CDR3 extends over 15 amino acids. Germline CDR1 SGHRS, CDR2 YFSETQ. V was cut by 4 bases and J by 2 bases, with 14 bases left in between. CDR3 DNA: TGCGCCAGCAGCCCCCCGGACAGTTACACAGATACGCAGTATTTT. This codes for CASSPPDSYTDTQYF.

This chain connects TRBV2 to TRBJ1-4; no clear D. CDR3 length: 13 amino acids. V shed 6 bases and J shed 8 bases, with 13 bases lying between them. Per the germline V gene, CDR1 is SNHLY and CDR2 is FYNNEI. The CDR3 reads CASSPSANEKLFF. CDR3 DNA sequence: TGTGCCAGCAGCCCCAGTGCCAACGAAAAACTGTTTTTT.

V is TRBV6-5 and J is TRBJ1-1; TRBD1 is a possible D gene (5 bases). CDR1 is MNHEY, CDR2 SVGAGI, per germline. V was pared by 8 bases and J by 1 base, with 14 bases between. The CDR3 totals 14 residues. CDR3 in DNA: TGTGCCAGCCGGAGCGGGGCAGCGAACACTGAAGCTTTCTTT. Its protein product is CASRSGAANTEAFF.

This CDR3 reads CASSTTSGRALGTDTQYF. CDR3 nucleotide sequence: TGCGCCAGCAGCACCACTAGCGGGAGGGCCCTCGGCACAGATACGCAGTATTTT. The chain has TRBV5-1 and TRBJ2-3; 13 bases are shared with TRBD2. The junction had 9 bases not matched to a gene; V was cut back by 4 bases and J by 1 base. The CDR3 consists of 18 residues. CDR1 is SGHRS and CDR2 is YFSETQ in the germline V gene.